This T cell receptor beta chain was identified during a study of identical twins. Whole-study findings and limits: Analyses of zero insertions could, in part, be confounded by invariant MAIT and iNKT cells. The abundant beta clonotypes from cord blood had fewer insertions, and memory repertoires had none of this. Compared with unrelated sharing, twin-shared out-of-frame alpha sequences had more low-probability sequences.

Through template switching, a universal primer site was introduced, and the cDNA contained unique molecular identifiers. Each CDR3 protein is one row after TCRdb ran MiXCR on the 5' RACE reads. Here the sample spans hundreds of thousands of distinct CDR3 sequences, approximately 6% being singletons. CDR3 length: 13 amino acids. CDR1 SQVTM and CDR2 ANQGSEA come from the germline V gene. Trimming removed 7 bases at V and 1 base at J, with 13 bases between. Many counts were recorded for this clonotype. As yet, its antigen is unknown. The chain joins TRBV29-1 to TRBJ2-5, with D perhaps TRBD2 (6 bases). The sequence derives from a young man in good health. Sample: naive T cells sorted from blood. CDR3 nucleotide sequence: TGCAGCGGACTGGACTACCCCCAAGAGACCCAGTACTTC. Translating it yields CSGLDYPQETQYF. The full variable domain, its missing parts supplied by reference TRBV29-1 and TRBJ2-5, is SAVISQKPSRDICQRGTSLTIQCQVDSQVTMMFWYRQQPGQSLTLIATANQGSEATYESGFVIDKFPISRPNLTFSTLTVSNMSPEDSSIYLCSGLDYPQETQYFGPGTRLLVL.